The entry below gives a single T cell receptor (beta chain) sequence along with its context. Antigen specificity is unknown. Germline CDR1 reads SGDLS; CDR2 reads YYNGEE. Losses at the gene ends were 2 bases for V and 6 bases for J; bases not matched to a gene: 9. CDR3 length equals 17 residues. The record originates from a study of PD-L1 blockade in urothelial cancer. Background on the study: Beginning at some point between 2014 and 2015, patients received atezolizumab, given as 1,200 mg intravenously every 3 weeks. Specimens of blood held a median count of 141,255 T cells. The study, taken as a whole, reports: Durable-benefit cases showed more tumor-associated blood clone expansion at 3 weeks.

Repertoires were generated with immunoSEQ multiplex PCR, while TCRdb's copy carries only in-frame clones and drops some. The sample records about 39,000 clones, more than 85% being singletons. The sequences come from PBMCs, collected around atezolizumab (anti-PD-L1) treatment. V gene TRBV9 combines with J gene TRBJ2-3; 13 bases line up with TRBD2. The receptor's source is a man aged 55 to 70 with urothelial cancer. The CDR3 sequence: CASSVTWTSGSRDTQYF. The CDR3 DNA sequence: TGTGCCAGCAGCGTGACCTGGACTAGCGGGAGTCGGGATACGCAGTATTTT.